The source of this T cell receptor beta chain is a study of T cell responses to AZD1222 COVID-19 vaccine. For this clone: Its antigen is as yet unknown.

Overall study results and limits: Among AZD1222 vaccinees, only six were seropositive at baseline. Clonal diversity was possibly underestimated, and the donors were mostly white British, with more females. Spike-specific TCR breadth rose after two AZD1222 doses, and depth rose as well.

The repertoire was sequenced with immunoSEQ multiplex PCR; TCRdb's copy has only in-frame clones and lacks some. Counted here are over 50,000 clones, 81% occurring once; the ten biggest clones make up approximately 26%. The specimen comprised peripheral blood, sampled 28 days after the second AZD1222 dose. The source of this sequence is an adult who received the AZD1222 COVID-19 vaccine.

The CDR3 region has the DNA TGTGCCAGTAGTCCCCGGGACTTGTTATCCTACAATGAGCAGTTCTTC. This translates into CASSPRDLLSYNEQFF. The chain carries TRBV19 and TRBJ2-1, with a weak D call TRBD2 (6 bases). Germline V CDR1 and CDR2: LNHDA, SQIVND (reference sequence). The CDR3 runs 16 residues. V lost 5 bases, J lost 1 base, and 15 bases lay in between.